One sample yielded the 10 T cell receptor beta chains listed below, sequenced in a study of blood T cells in healthy people across ages. PCR was performed a second time for about 7 to 12 cycles using a sample-barcoded 5' primer and a J-beta primer mix. TCRdb re-called the 5' RACE reads through MiXCR, storing one row per CDR3 protein. The sample yields fewer than 2,000,000 distinct CDR3 sequences, 30% to 40% seen once. Sequencing used blood. These receptors were obtained from a human donor in good health.

V and J are TRBV10-3 and TRBJ2-1; D tentatively fits TRBD1 or TRBD2 (6 bases each). The CDR3 length is 13 residues. In germline, CDR1 is ENHRY, CDR2 SYGVKD. Trimming shortened V by 9 bases and J by 1 base, and 10 bases separated the two germline ends. The CDR3 here is CAIRGDSYNEQFF. CDR3 bases: TGTGCCATTAGGGGGGATTCCTACAATGAGCAGTTCTTC.

This rearrangement joins TRBV5-1 to TRBJ1-1; a weak D match, TRBD1 (6 bases). V lost 4 bases, J lost 0 bases, and 16 bases lay in between. Germline CDR1 SGHRS, CDR2 YFSETQ. The CDR3 has 16 amino acids. DNA of the CDR3: TGCGCCAGCAGCGCAACAGGGATCCTTATGAACACTGAAGCTTTCTTT. The encoded protein is CASSATGILMNTEAFF.

V is TRBV20-1 and J is TRBJ1-6; 8 bases match TRBD1. J lost 4 bases, V lost 4 bases, and 9 bases had no gene match. The CDR3 has 16 residues. Per germline, CDR1 DFQATT and CDR2 SNEGSKA (reference sequence). Written as DNA, the CDR3 is TGCAGTGCTATCCGCCCCGGGACAGGATATAATTCACCCCTCCACTTT. Translation gives CSAIRPGTGYNSPLHF.

This clonotype was found many times. The chain uses TRBV4-3 and TRBJ1-2; D is ambiguous. The CDR3 length is 13 residues. V lost 4 bases, J lost 2 bases, and 8 bases lay in between. Germline V gene data show CDR1 as LGHNA and CDR2 as YSLEER. Here the CDR3 DNA reads TGCGCCAGCAGCCGGACGGTGAACTATGGCTACACCTTC. This codes for CASSRTVNYGYTF.

Concerning this clonotype itself: No conserved phenylalanine or tryptophan is present at the end of the CDR3, so a read error is the likely explanation. This chain connects TRBV5-5 to TRBJ2-3, with D possibly being TRBD2 (5 bases). Between the trimmed V and J ends, which lost 4 bases and 5 bases, there was a span of 14 bases. Germline V gene sequence: CDR1 SGHKS, CDR2 YYEKEE (reference sequence). The length of the CDR3 is 14 residues. The CDR3 spells CASSLDSTIDTQYY. As DNA, the CDR3 is TGTGCCAGCAGCCTGGACTCCACAATAGATACGCAGTATTAT.

This clonotype has only a few counts. This chain uses TRBV6-2 or TRBV6-3 with TRBJ2-1; a possible D gene is TRBD2 (7 bases). CDR1 is MNHEY and CDR2 is SVGEGT in the germline V gene. With 4 bases removed from V and 6 bases from J, the gap between germline ends came to 10 bases. The CDR3 length is 13 residues. This CDR3 is CASSWGGANEQFF. The CDR3 DNA sequence: TGTGCCAGCAGTTGGGGGGGGGCCAATGAGCAGTTCTTC.

The table lists this clonotype with many counts. The junction and the germline gene differ at one end; a read error may be behind it. The chain employs TRBV12-3 or TRBV12-4 and TRBJ2-7; TRBD2 matches 11 bases. This CDR3 is built from 14 residues. The CDR3 protein is CASSLAGGAYEQYF. CDR3 DNA: TGTGCCAGCAGCTTAGCGGGGGGGGCCTACGAGCAGTACTTC.

Concerning this clonotype itself: Mismatch with germline at one junction end may stem from a read error. The chain has TRBV6-2 or TRBV6-3 and TRBJ2-7; either TRBD1 or TRBD2 may fit D (5 bases each). Germline CDR1 and CDR2: MNHEY and SVGEGT. The CDR3 contains 14 residues. The CDR3 sequence is CASNYMGDSYEQYF. CDR3 sequence (DNA): TGTGCCAGCAATTACATGGGGGACTCCTACGAGCAGTACTTC.

V usage is TRBV9 and J usage is TRBJ2-1, with 10 bases that match TRBD1. CDR3 length: 15 residues. V lost 0 bases, J lost 8 bases, and 5 bases stayed unmatched. The germline V gene has CDR1 SGDLS and CDR2 YYNGEE. The DNA for the CDR3 is TGTGCCAGCAGCGTAGTAGGGACAGGGGATGATGAGCAGTTCTTC. This gives the protein CASSVVGTGDDEQFF.

This clonotype occurred a few times. This chain joins TRBV29-1 and TRBJ2-7; 8 bases fit TRBD1. The CDR3 runs 13 residues. The V gene end was trimmed by 0 bases and the J gene end by 6 bases; junction bases not matched to a gene: 4. From germline, CDR1 is SQVTM and CDR2 ANQGSEA. CDR3 sequence reads: CSVEEAGGGEQYF. DNA for the CDR3: TGCAGCGTTGAAGAGGCAGGGGGCGGCGAGCAGTACTTC.